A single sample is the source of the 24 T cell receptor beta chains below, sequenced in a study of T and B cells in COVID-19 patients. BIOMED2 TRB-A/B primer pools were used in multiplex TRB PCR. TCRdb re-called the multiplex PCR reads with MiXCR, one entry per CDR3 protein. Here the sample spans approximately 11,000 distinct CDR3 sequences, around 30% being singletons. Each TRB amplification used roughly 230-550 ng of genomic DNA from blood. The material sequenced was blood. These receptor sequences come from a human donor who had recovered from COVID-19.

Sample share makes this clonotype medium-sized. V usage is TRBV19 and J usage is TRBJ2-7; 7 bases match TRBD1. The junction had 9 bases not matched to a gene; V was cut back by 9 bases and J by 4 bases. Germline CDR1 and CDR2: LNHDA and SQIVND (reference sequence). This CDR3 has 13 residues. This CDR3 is CARTHRGPYEQYV. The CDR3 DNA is TGTGCCAGGACCCACAGGGGACCTTACGAGCAGTACGTC.

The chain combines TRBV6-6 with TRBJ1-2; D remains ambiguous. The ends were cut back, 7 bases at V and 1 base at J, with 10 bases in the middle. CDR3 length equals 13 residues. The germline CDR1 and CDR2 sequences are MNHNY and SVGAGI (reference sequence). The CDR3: CASIDTFNYGYTF. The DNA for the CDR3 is TGTGCCAGCATAGACACCTTTAACTATGGCTACACCTTC.

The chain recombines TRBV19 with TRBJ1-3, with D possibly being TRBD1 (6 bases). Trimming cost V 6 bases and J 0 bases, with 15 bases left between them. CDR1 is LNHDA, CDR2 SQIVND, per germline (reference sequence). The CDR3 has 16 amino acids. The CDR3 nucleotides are TGTGCCAGTAGCCCGACAGGAGCGAGCTCTGGAAACACCATATATTTT. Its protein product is CASSPTGASSGNTIYF.

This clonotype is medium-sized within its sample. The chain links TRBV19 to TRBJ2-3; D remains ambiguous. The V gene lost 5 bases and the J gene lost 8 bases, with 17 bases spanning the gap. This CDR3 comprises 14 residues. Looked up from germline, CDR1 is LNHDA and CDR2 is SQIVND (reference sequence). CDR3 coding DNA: TGTGCCAGTAGTCCCCCCGCGGAGCCCCTTACGCAGTATTTT. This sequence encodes CASSPPAEPLTQYF. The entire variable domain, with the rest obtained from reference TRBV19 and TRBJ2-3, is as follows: DGGITQSPKYLFRKEGQNVTLSCEQNLNHDAMYWYRQDPGQGLRLIYYSQIVNDFQKGDIAEGYSVSREKKESFPLTVTSAQKNPTAFYLCASSPPAEPLTQYFGPGTRLTVL.

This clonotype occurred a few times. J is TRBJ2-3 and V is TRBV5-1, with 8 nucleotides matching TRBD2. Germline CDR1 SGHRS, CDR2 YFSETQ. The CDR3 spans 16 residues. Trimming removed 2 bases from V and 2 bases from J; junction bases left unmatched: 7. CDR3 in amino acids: CASSFLTSGVTDTQYF. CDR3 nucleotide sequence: TGCGCCAGCAGCTTCTTAACTAGCGGAGTCACAGATACGCAGTATTTT.

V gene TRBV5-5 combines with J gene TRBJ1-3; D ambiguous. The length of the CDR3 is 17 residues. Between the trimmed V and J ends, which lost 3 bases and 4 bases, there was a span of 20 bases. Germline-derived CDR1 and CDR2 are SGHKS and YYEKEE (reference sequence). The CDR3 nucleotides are TGTGCCAGCAGCTCAGCCGGACCGGTTTTGACGGGAAACACCATATATTTT. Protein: CASSSAGPVLTGNTIYF.

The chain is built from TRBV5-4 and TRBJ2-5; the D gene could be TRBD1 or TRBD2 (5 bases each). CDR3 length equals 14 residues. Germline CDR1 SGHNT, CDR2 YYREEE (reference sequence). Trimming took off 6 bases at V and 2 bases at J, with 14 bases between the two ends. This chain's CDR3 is CASNYGGGQETQYF. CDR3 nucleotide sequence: TGTGCCAGCAACTACGGTGGGGGACAAGAGACCCAGTACTTC. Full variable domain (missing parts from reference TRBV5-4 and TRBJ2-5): ETGVTQSPTHLIKTRGQQVTLRCSSQSGHNTVSWYQQALGQGPQFIFQYYREEENGRGNFPPRFSGLQFPNYSSELNVNALELDDSALYLCASNYGGGQETQYFGPGTRLLVL.

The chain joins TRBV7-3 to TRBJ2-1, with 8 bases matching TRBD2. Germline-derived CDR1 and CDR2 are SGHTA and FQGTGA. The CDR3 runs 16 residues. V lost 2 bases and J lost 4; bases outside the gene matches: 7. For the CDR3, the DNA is TGTGCCAGCAGCTTACAGGTCGGGAGGGCGTACAATGAGCAGTTCTTC. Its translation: CASSLQVGRAYNEQFF.

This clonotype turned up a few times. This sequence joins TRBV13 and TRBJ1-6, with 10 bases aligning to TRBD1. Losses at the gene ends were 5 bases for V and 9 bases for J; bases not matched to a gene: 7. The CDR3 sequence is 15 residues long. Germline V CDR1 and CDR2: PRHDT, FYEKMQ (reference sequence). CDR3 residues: CASSARDRGLSPLHF. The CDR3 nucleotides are TGTGCCAGCAGCGCCCGCGACAGGGGGCTTTCACCCCTCCACTTT.

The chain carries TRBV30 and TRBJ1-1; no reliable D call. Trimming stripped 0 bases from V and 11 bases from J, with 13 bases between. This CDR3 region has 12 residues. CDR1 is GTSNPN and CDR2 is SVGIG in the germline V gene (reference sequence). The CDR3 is CAWSVLSLEAFF. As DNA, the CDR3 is TGTGCCTGGAGTGTATTGAGCCTTGAGGCTTTCTTT.

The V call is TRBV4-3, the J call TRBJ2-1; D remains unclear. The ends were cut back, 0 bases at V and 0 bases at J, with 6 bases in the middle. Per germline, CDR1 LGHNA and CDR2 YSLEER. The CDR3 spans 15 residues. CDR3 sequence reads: CASSQEGSSYNEQFF. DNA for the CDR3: TGCGCCAGCAGCCAAGAGGGTAGCTCCTACAATGAGCAGTTCTTC.

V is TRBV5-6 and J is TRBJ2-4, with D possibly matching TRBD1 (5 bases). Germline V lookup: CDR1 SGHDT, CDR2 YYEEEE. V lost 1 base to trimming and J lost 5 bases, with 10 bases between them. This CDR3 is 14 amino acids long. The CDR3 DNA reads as TGTGCCAGCAGCTTGTACTCAGGGCAAAACATTCAGTACTTC. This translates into CASSLYSGQNIQYF.

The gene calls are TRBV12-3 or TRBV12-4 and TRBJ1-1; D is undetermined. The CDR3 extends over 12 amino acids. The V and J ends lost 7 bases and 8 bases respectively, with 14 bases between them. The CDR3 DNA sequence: TGTGCCAGCACCCCGGGCGGATCCGAAGCTTTCTTT. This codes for CASTPGGSEAFF.

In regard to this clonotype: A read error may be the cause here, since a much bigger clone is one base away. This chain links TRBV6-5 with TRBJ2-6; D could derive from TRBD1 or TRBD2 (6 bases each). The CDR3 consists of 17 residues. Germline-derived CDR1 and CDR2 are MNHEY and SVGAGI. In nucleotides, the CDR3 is TGTGCCAGCAGTTACTCGGGGGGCGGCTCTGGGACCAACGTCCTGACTTTC. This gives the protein CASSYSGGGSGTNVLTF.

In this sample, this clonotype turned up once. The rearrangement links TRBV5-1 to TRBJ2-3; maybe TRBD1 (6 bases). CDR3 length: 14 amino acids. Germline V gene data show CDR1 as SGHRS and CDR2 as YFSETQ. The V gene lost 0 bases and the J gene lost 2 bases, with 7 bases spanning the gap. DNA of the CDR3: TGCGCCAGCAGCTTGGGGGACACCACAGATACGCAGTATTTT. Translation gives CASSLGDTTDTQYF.

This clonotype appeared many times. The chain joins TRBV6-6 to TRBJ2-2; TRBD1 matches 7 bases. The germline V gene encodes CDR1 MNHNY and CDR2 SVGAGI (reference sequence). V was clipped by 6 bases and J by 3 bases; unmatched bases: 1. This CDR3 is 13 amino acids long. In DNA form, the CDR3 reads TGTGCCAGCAGCGGACAGGACACCGGGGAGCTGTTTTTT. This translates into CASSGQDTGELFF.

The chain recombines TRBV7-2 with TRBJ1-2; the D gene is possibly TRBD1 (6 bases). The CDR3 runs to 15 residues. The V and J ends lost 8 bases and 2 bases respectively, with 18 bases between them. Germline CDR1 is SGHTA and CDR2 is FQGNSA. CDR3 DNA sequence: TGTGCCAGCGGAAATAGGGGGGGCGGGAACTATGGCTACACCTTC. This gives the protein CASGNRGGGNYGYTF.

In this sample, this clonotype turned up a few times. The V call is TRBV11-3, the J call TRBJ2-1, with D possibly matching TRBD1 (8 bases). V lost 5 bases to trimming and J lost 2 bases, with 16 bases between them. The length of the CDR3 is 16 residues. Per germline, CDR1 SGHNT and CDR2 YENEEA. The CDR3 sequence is CASSRGGGQAYNEQFF. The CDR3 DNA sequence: TGTGCCAGCAGCAGGGGGGGGGGACAGGCCTACAATGAGCAGTTCTTC.

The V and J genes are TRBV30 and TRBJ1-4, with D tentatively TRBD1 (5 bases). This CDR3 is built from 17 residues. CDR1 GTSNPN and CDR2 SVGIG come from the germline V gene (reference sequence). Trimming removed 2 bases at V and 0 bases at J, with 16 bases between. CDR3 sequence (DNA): TGTGCCTGGAGTCCCCGGAGGGGAGTTTCAACTAATGAAAAACTGTTTTTT. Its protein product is CAWSPRRGVSTNEKLFF.

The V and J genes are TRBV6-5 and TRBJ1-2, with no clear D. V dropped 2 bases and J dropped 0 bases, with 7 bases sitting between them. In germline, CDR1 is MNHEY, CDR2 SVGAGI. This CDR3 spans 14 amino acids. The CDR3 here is CASSYQRANYGYTF. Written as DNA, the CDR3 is TGTGCCAGCAGTTACCAGAGGGCTAACTATGGCTACACCTTC.

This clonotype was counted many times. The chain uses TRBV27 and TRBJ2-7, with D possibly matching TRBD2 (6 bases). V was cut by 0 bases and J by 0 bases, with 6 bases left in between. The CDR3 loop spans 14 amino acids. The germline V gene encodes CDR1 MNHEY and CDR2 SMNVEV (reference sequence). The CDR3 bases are TGTGCCAGCAGTTTATCCGGGAGCTCCTACGAGCAGTACTTC. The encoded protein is CASSLSGSSYEQYF.

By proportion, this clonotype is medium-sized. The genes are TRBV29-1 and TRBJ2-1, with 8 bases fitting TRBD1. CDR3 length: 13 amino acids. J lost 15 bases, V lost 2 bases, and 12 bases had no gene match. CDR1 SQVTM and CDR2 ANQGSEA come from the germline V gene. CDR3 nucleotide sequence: TGCAGCGTTGAAAGGGACAGGACATTTGCGTTGTTCTTC. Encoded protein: CSVERDRTFALFF.

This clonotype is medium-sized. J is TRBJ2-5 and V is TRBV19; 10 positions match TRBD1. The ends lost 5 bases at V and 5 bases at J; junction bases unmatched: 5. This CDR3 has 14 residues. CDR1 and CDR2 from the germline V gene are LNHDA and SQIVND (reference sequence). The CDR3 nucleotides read TGTGCCAGTAGTGACAGGGGGCGCGGGGAGACCCAGTACTTC. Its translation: CASSDRGRGETQYF.

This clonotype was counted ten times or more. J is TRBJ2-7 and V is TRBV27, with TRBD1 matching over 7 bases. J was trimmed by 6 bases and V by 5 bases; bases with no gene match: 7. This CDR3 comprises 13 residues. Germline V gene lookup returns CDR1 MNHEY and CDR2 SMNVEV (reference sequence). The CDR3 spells CASSPGTASEQYF. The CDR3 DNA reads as TGTGCCAGCAGTCCCGGGACAGCCTCCGAGCAGTACTTC.